This entry is about one TCR beta chain. No antigen is known for it. With 6 bases clipped from V and 7 bases from J, the junction kept 13 bases outside the gene matches. From germline, CDR1 is KGHSH and CDR2 LQKENI. The CDR3 has 16 residues. Use of 60 Vbeta and 13 Jbeta primers characterized the PCR. Assay: immunoSEQ multiplex PCR; the TCRdb copy retains only in-frame clones and omits some. This sample has fewer than 200,000 clones, with about 72% found just once. This sample is drawn from a study of cytomegalovirus exposure and HLA in healthy donors. Study findings and constraints: Being productive about 87% or about 30% of the time was typical of most TCR beta V segments in an earlier analysis.

The sequence came from a girl aged 5-17 years in good health and CMV-seronegative. The source material was PBMCs. The chain recombines TRBV18 with TRBJ2-1; 9 nucleotides align to TRBD2. The CDR3 DNA follows: TGTGCCAGCTCGCTCGCAAATAGCGGGGGTTCTAATGAGCAGTTCTTC. Protein: CASSLANSGGSNEQFF.